Presented here are 19 T cell receptor beta chains from one specimen sequenced in a study of a mutant IDH1 vaccine in newly diagnosed glioma. Time point here: week 5, during vaccination. The vaccine gave 300 ug of a 20-mer mutant IDH1 peptide subcutaneously per dose. Measured with immunoSEQ multiplex PCR; TCRdb has only the in-frame clones, and not every one. Counted here are around 78,000 clones, 90% to 95% occurring once; the ten biggest clones make up just over 0.55%. These TCRs are of unknown antigen specificity. Sequences were derived from PBMCs, sampled from a glioma patient whose treatment included an IDH1 peptide vaccine. These TCRs come from a woman between 45 and 65 years old with glioma.

The sample holds one count of this clone. The V gene is TRBV28, the J gene TRBJ2-5; TRBD2 is a possible D gene (5 bases). CDR1 is MDHEN and CDR2 is SYDVKM in the germline V gene. The CDR3 covers 14 residues. V lost 10 bases and J 5 bases, leaving 20 bases between the germline ends. CDR3 bases: TGTGCCACCCACCGTCCGGGGTCGAGGGAGACCCAGTACTTC. It translates to CATHRPGSRETQYF. Filled out from reference TRBV28 and TRBJ2-5, the complete variable domain reads DVKVTQSSRYLVKRTGEKVFLECVQDMDHENMFWYRQDPGLGLRLIYFSYDVKMKEKGDIPEGYSVSREKKERFSLILESASTNQTSMYLCATHRPGSRETQYFGPGTRLLVL.

The chain uses TRBV5-1 and TRBJ2-3; D is undetermined. This CDR3 comprises 15 residues. V was trimmed by 2 bases and J by 3 bases, leaving 13 bases between them. Germline lookup yields CDR1 SGHRS and CDR2 YFSETQ. CDR3 residues: CASSLGGVGTDTQYF. CDR3 nucleotide sequence: TGCGCCAGCAGCTTAGGCGGAGTCGGGACAGATACGCAGTATTTT.

This chain uses TRBV7-2 with TRBJ1-5; D gene unclear. This CDR3 is 14 amino acids long. Germline CDR1 SGHTA, CDR2 FQGNSA. Trimming took off 3 bases at V and 2 bases at J, with 8 bases between the two ends. CDR3 DNA: TGTGCCAGCAGCTTTACGGGTGGCAATCAGCCCCAGCATTTT. It codes for CASSFTGGNQPQHF.

The chain couples TRBV6-1 to TRBJ2-1; 7 nucleotides match TRBD2. The germline V gene encodes CDR1 MNHNS and CDR2 SASEGT. CDR3 length: 15 residues. After removal of 5 bases from V and 6 bases from J, the junction contained 10 bases not matched to a gene. As DNA, the CDR3 is TGTGCCAGCAGTACCCTCGGGGAGGGCTCCAATGAGCAGTTCTTC. This gives the protein CASSTLGEGSNEQFF.

The chain has TRBV6-5 and TRBJ2-3; possible D gene TRBD1, 6 bases. V gave up 3 bases and J gave up 2 bases, with 12 bases separating them. Germline V CDR1 and CDR2: MNHEY, SVGAGI. The CDR3 totals 15 residues. CDR3 sequence: CASSYRNRATDTQYF. CDR3 DNA: TGTGCCAGCAGTTATAGGAACAGGGCCACAGATACGCAGTATTTT.

This chain links TRBV28 with TRBJ2-1; D not certain. The V end lost 4 bases, the J end lost 1 base, and 11 bases lay between the germline ends. Looked up from germline, CDR1 is MDHEN and CDR2 is SYDVKM. The CDR3 is made up of 15 amino acids. CDR3 loop: CASSSPDTSYNEQFF. The CDR3 DNA reads as TGTGCCAGCAGTTCACCAGACACGTCCTACAATGAGCAGTTCTTC.

The DNA of the CDR3 is TGTGCCAGCAGTTTATCCAGTCCCTGGGAGACCCAGTACTTC. It specifies CASSLSSPWETQYF. V is TRBV27 and J is TRBJ2-5, with no clear D. The germline V gene encodes CDR1 MNHEY and CDR2 SMNVEV (reference sequence). The V gene lost 0 bases and the J gene lost 5 bases, with 10 bases spanning the gap. This CDR3 has 14 amino acids.

The chain joins TRBV19 to TRBJ2-3; the D gene is possibly TRBD2 (5 bases). CDR1 LNHDA and CDR2 SQIVND come from the germline V gene (reference sequence). V was clipped by 0 bases and J by 5 bases, with 12 bases between them. CDR3 length equals 15 residues. The CDR3 DNA reads TGTGCCAGTAGTATAGAGGGTAGCGCAGGAGATACGCAGTATTTT. Translating it yields CASSIEGSAGDTQYF. Complete variable domain (other parts from reference TRBV19 and TRBJ2-3): DGGITQSPKYLFRKEGQNVTLSCEQNLNHDAMYWYRQDPGQGLRLIYYSQIVNDFQKGDIAEGYSVSREKKESFPLTVTSAQKNPTAFYLCASSIEGSAGDTQYFGPGTRLTVL.

V is TRBV5-1 and J is TRBJ2-6; TRBD2 might be the D (5 bases). Trimming took off 7 bases at V and 2 bases at J, with 10 bases between the two ends. The CDR3 is made up of 14 amino acids. The germline V gene encodes CDR1 SGHRS and CDR2 YFSETQ. The chain's CDR3 is CASGEGTGANVLTF. Written as DNA, the CDR3 is TGCGCCAGCGGAGAGGGCACTGGGGCCAACGTCCTGACTTTC.

This clone was picked up one time. The CDR3 DNA follows: TGTGCCAGCAGCCCCCGGAGAGGGTCGGCCAAAAACATTCAGTACTTC. Translating gives CASSPRRGSAKNIQYF. V usage is TRBV13 and J usage is TRBJ2-4; TRBD2 might be the D (5 bases). The CDR3 is made up of 16 amino acids. Germline values: CDR1 PRHDT, CDR2 FYEKMQ (reference sequence). V lost 5 bases and J 1 base, leaving 15 bases between the germline ends. The full variable domain, its missing parts supplied by reference TRBV13 and TRBJ2-4, is AAGVIQSPRHLIKEKRETATLKCYPIPRHDTVYWYQQGPGQDPQFLISFYEKMQSDKGSIPDRFSAQQFSDYHSELNMSSLELGDSALYFCASSPRRGSAKNIQYFGAGTRLSVL.

This clone came up once. V and J are TRBV28 and TRBJ1-5; the D gene is possibly TRBD1 (6 bases). The length of the CDR3 is 16 residues. V lost 5 bases and J 0 bases, leaving 14 bases between the germline ends. Germline CDR1 is MDHEN and CDR2 is SYDVKM. The CDR3 DNA is TGTGCCAGCAGTCCGCCACAGGGTCATAGCAATCAGCCCCAGCATTTT. The encoded protein is CASSPPQGHSNQPQHF.

The V and J genes are TRBV6-4 and TRBJ2-5; D is perhaps TRBD1 (6 bases). Matching the DNA end better, TRBJ2-7 makes the J call doubtful. The length of the CDR3 is 14 residues. From germline, CDR1 is MRHNA and CDR2 SNTAGT. CDR3 DNA sequence: TGTGCCAGCAGCCCTGGGGGCAGGGACCACGAGCAGTACTTC. This sequence encodes CASSPGGRDHEQYF.

This clone was seen just once. The rearrangement links TRBV15 to TRBJ1-1; D gene ambiguous. Trimming left V 0 bases short and J 1 base short, with 12 bases between. Germline CDR1 reads LNHNV; CDR2 reads YYDKDF (reference sequence). The CDR3 loop spans 16 amino acids. Here the CDR3 DNA reads TGTGCCACCAGCAGAGACAAATATATCTCGAACACTGAAGCTTTCTTT. Protein: CATSRDKYISNTEAFF.

V and J are TRBV2 and TRBJ1-1, with a tentative D call TRBD1 (5 bases). The V gene's germline CDR1 is SNHLY and CDR2 FYNNEI. This CDR3 is built from 14 residues. The V end was cut by 4 bases, the J end by 4 bases, with 13 bases between. CDR3 sequence (DNA): TGTGCCAGCAGTGGGTTCCTGGGGGGCACTGAAGCTTTCTTT. It encodes CASSGFLGGTEAFF.

CDR3 region: CASSNPSGRARETQYF. As DNA, the CDR3 is TGTGCCAGTAGTAATCCTAGCGGGAGGGCAAGAGAGACCCAGTACTTC. The chain couples TRBV19 to TRBJ2-5; 12 nucleotides agree with TRBD2. Germline lookup yields CDR1 LNHDA and CDR2 SQIVND (reference sequence). The CDR3 loop spans 16 amino acids. The J segment lost 4 bases and the V segment lost 4 bases, leaving 7 bases of the junction unmatched. Using reference TRBV19 and TRBJ2-5 for the parts outside the CDR3, the full variable domain is DGGITQSPKYLFRKEGQNVTLSCEQNLNHDAMYWYRQDPGQGLRLIYYSQIVNDFQKGDIAEGYSVSREKKESFPLTVTSAQKNPTAFYLCASSNPSGRARETQYFGPGTRLLVL.

The chain links TRBV28 to TRBJ2-6; 8 nucleotides line up with TRBD1. The ends lost 6 bases at V and 0 bases at J; junction bases unmatched: 4. The CDR3 contains 16 residues. Germline V CDR1 and CDR2: MDHEN, SYDVKM. The CDR3 loop reads CASRTGDASGANVLTF. Written as DNA, the CDR3 is TGTGCCAGCAGGACAGGGGACGCCTCTGGGGCCAACGTCCTGACTTTC.

The chain has TRBV27 and TRBJ2-1, with D perhaps assigned TRBD1 or TRBD2 (5 bases each). This CDR3 has 15 amino acids. V was trimmed by 1 base and J by 7 bases, leaving 14 bases between them. The germline V gene encodes CDR1 MNHEY and CDR2 SMNVEV (reference sequence). CDR3 sequence reads: CASSLWGFSVNEQFF. The CDR3 DNA is TGTGCCAGCAGTTTATGGGGGTTTAGTGTGAATGAGCAGTTCTTC.

V is TRBV10-3 and J is TRBJ2-5; 12 bases match TRBD1. The J call may not be correct, given that the DNA end is closer to TRBJ2-7. Germline CDR1 is ENHRY and CDR2 is SYGVKD. CDR3 length equals 15 residues. The CDR3 is CAIRAGTGGNYEQYF. CDR3 DNA: TGTGCCATCAGGGCCGGGACAGGGGGCAACTACGAGCAGTACTTC.

The chain joins TRBV30 to TRBJ2-1; the D gene could be TRBD1 or TRBD2 (5 bases each). Germline assignment: CDR1 GTSNPN and CDR2 SVGIG (reference sequence). Between the trimmed V and J ends, which lost 2 bases and 2 bases, there was a span of 13 bases. The CDR3 length is 15 residues. This chain's CDR3 is CAWSSTGTAYNEQFF. CDR3 DNA: TGTGCCTGGAGTTCGACCGGGACGGCCTACAATGAGCAGTTCTTC.